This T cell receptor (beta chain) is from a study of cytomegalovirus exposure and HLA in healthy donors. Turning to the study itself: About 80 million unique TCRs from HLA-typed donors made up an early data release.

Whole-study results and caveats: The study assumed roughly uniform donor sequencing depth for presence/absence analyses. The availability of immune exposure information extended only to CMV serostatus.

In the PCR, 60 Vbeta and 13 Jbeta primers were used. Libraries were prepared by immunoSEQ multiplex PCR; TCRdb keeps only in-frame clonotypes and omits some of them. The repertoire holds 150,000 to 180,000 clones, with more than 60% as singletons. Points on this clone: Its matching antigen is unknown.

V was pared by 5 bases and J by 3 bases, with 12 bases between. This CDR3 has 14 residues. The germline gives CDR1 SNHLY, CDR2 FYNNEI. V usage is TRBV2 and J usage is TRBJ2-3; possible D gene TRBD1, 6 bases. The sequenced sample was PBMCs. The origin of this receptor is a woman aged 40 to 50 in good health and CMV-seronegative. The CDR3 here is CASSLRTDTDTQYF. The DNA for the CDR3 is TGTGCCAGCAGTCTCCGGACAGATACAGATACGCAGTATTTT.